This TCR beta chain originates from a study of shared clonotypes between healthy human individuals. CDR3 size: 15 residues. Trimming pared 1 base from V and 6 bases from J, leaving 13 bases between. Germline lookup yields CDR1 MGHRA and CDR2 YSYEKL. TCRdb's table, derived via immunoSEQ multiplex PCR, lists solely in-frame clones and lacks some. The sample records some 2,400,000 clones, 90% to 97% being singletons. Healthy HIV-negative adults without recent acute infections or vaccinations served as donors. V usage is TRBV4-1 and J usage is TRBJ1-5; possibly TRBD1 for D (5 bases). The sample was naive CD4+ T cells sorted from blood. This sample's subset: CD45RA+ positively selected. The receptor comes from a man aged 18 to 29 in good health. CDR3 sequence: CASSQVVAGSQPQHF. CDR3 in DNA: TGCGCCAGCAGCCAAGTTGTTGCAGGGTCTCAGCCCCAGCATTTT.